This T cell receptor beta chain stems from a study of cytomegalovirus exposure and HLA in healthy donors. Study-level information: Caucasian-associated ancestry cluster membership applied to about 77% of under 450 genotyped donors. Study observations and caveats: Trimming of TCR beta V- and J-genes showed a link, identified in a later analysis, to a missense DCLRE1C variant.

The CDR3 has 15 amino acids. V gave up 8 bases and J gave up 4 bases, with 18 bases separating them. The germline gives CDR1 MNHEY, CDR2 SMNVEV (reference sequence). PCR employed 60 Vbeta and 13 Jbeta primers. The assay was immunoSEQ multiplex PCR, and TCRdb's table has in-frame clones only and misses some. There are roughly 170,000 clones in the sample; around four fifths occur only once, and 1.3% lies in the top ten. About this clone itself: Its antigen remains unknown.

Unrecorded immune exposure was likely among donors, who were nominally healthy when sampled. The J gene is TRBJ1-5, the V gene TRBV27, with unresolved D. The sequence was collected from a man aged 25 to 40 in good health and CMV-seronegative. Sequenced material: PBMCs. The CDR3 spells CASGGKGVGNQPQHF. The CDR3 bases are TGTGCCAGCGGAGGCAAGGGAGTCGGAAATCAGCCCCAGCATTTT.